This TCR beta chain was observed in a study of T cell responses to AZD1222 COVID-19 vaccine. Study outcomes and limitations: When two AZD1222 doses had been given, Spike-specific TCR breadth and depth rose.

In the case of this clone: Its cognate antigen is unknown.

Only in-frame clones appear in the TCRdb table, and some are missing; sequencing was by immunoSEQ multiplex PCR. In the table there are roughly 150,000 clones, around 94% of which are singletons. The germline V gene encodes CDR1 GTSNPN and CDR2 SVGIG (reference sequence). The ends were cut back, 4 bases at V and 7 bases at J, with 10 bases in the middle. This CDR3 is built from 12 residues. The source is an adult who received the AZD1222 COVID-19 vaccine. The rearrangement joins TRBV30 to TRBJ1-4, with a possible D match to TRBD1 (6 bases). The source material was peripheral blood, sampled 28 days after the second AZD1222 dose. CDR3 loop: CAWKGGAEKLFF. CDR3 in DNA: TGTGCCTGGAAGGGGGGAGCTGAAAAACTGTTTTTT.